This TCR beta chain was documented in a study of identical twins. Many counts were recorded for this clonotype. From the 5' RACE reads, TCRdb called clonotypes with MiXCR, one entry per CDR3 protein. Here the sample spans 500,000 to 600,000 distinct CDR3 sequences, roughly 21% being singletons. V was clipped by 1 base and J by 6 bases, with 23 bases between them. CDR3 length: 17 residues. From germline, CDR1 is DFQATT and CDR2 SNEGSKA (reference sequence). These data were also filed under a second study, of T cells expressing NK-cell markers. This second report adds: Sorted CD3+CD56-NKG2C+, CD3+CD56+NKG2C+ and CD3+CD56+NKG2C- T cells supplied the TCR beta repertoires.

The chain joins TRBV20-1 to TRBJ2-3, with D possibly called TRBD1 or TRBD2 (7 bases each). The receptor was isolated from a woman in her late teens or twenties in good health. The specimen was CD4+ T cells sorted from blood. The CDR3 DNA follows: TGCAGTGCTAGAGTCCCCCTCCAGGGGGGGCGTAGGGATACGCAGTATTTT. This sequence encodes CSARVPLQGGRRDTQYF.